Each of the 21 T cell receptor beta chains below was sequenced from the same sample in a study of cytomegalovirus exposure and HLA in healthy donors. PCR was performed using 60 Vbeta and 13 Jbeta primers. TCRdb keeps only in-frame clones here, not all; method: immunoSEQ multiplex PCR. The sample comprises around 140,000 clones, about 80% of which are singletons, and 6.2% rests with the top ten. Sequenced material: PBMCs. Every receptor here comes from a woman in her 40s in good health and CMV-seropositive.

This clone was seen more than once but under ten times. The V gene is TRBV10-3, the J gene TRBJ2-5; 8 bases align to TRBD2. Per the germline V gene, CDR1 is ENHRY and CDR2 is SYGVKD. The CDR3 runs to 13 residues. After removal of 7 bases from V and 5 bases from J, the junction contained 6 bases not matched to a gene. The CDR3 sequence: CAIMTSDQETQYF. The CDR3 nucleotides read TGTGCCATCATGACTAGCGATCAGGAGACCCAGTACTTC.

The rearrangement links TRBV5-1 to TRBJ1-2; 10 bases agree with TRBD1. The J segment lost 6 bases and the V segment lost 2 bases, leaving 1 base of the junction unmatched. Germline loops: CDR1 SGHRS, CDR2 YFSETQ. This CDR3 contains 13 residues. The CDR3 loop reads CASSLGQGDGYTF. The CDR3 nucleotides are TGCGCCAGCAGCTTAGGACAGGGGGATGGCTACACCTTC. The full variable domain, rest sourced from reference TRBV5-1 and TRBJ1-2, is KAGVTQTPRYLIKTRGQQVTLSCSPISGHRSVSWYQQTPGQGLQFLFEYFSETQRNKGNFPGRFSGRQFSNSRSEMNVSTLELGDSALYLCASSLGQGDGYTFGSGTRLTVV.

The gene calls are TRBV5-1 and TRBJ2-3; D is ambiguous. The CDR3 consists of 16 residues. The germline V gene encodes CDR1 SGHRS and CDR2 YFSETQ. V lost 0 bases to trimming and J lost 1 base, with 12 bases between them. DNA of the CDR3: TGCGCCAGCAGCTTGGCCTTCGAACAAGGCACAGATACGCAGTATTTT. Amino acids: CASSLAFEQGTDTQYF. Using reference TRBV5-1 and TRBJ2-3 for the parts outside the CDR3, the full variable domain is KAGVTQTPRYLIKTRGQQVTLSCSPISGHRSVSWYQQTPGQGLQFLFEYFSETQRNKGNFPGRFSGRQFSNSRSEMNVSTLELGDSALYLCASSLAFEQGTDTQYFGPGTRLTVL.

The chain carries TRBV7-9 and TRBJ1-1; D perhaps matches TRBD1 (6 bases). The CDR3 contains 14 residues. Per germline, CDR1 SEHNR and CDR2 FQNEAQ (reference sequence). V lost 5 bases and J 4 bases, leaving 14 bases between the germline ends. CDR3 nucleotide sequence: TGTGCCAGCAGCCCGGCGGGGGCAGTCACTGAAGCTTTCTTT. Protein sequence: CASSPAGAVTEAFF.

The chain carries TRBV5-1 and TRBJ1-1; possibly TRBD1 for D (5 bases). There are 14 residues in the CDR3. CDR1 SGHRS and CDR2 YFSETQ come from the germline V gene. V was cut by 0 bases and J by 1 base, with 7 bases left in between. CDR3 sequence: CASSLDGGNTEAFF. The CDR3 DNA reads as TGCGCCAGCAGCTTGGACGGGGGGAACACTGAAGCTTTCTTT.

The gene calls are TRBV15 and TRBJ2-7, with D tentatively TRBD2 (5 bases). The CDR3 consists of 13 residues. Germline V gives CDR1 LNHNV, CDR2 YYDKDF (reference sequence). Trimming took 0 bases from V and 6 from J, leaving 9 bases between them. DNA of the CDR3: TGTGCCACCAGCAGAGACCGCGGAGGCGAGCAGTACTTC. Translated: CATSRDRGGEQYF.

This clone was seen more than once but under ten times. The chain couples TRBV19 to TRBJ2-7, with a tentative D call TRBD2 (6 bases). Deletions cut 5 bases from V and 0 bases from J, with 14 bases between. The CDR3 runs 15 residues. The germline gives CDR1 LNHDA, CDR2 SQIVND (reference sequence). The CDR3: CASSGGTVYSYEQYF. CDR3 bases: TGTGCCAGTAGTGGAGGGACGGTATACTCCTACGAGCAGTACTTC.

V gene TRBV9 combines with J gene TRBJ2-3; a possible D gene is TRBD2 (5 bases). The CDR3 has 17 amino acids. V lost 0 bases to trimming and J lost 5 bases, with 19 bases between them. Germline lookup yields CDR1 SGDLS and CDR2 YYNGEE. The CDR3 coding sequence is TGTGCCAGCAGCGTAGGAGGGCTAAAATTGGATTTAGATACGCAGTATTTT. Translation: CASSVGGLKLDLDTQYF.

DNA of the CDR3: TGTGCCAGCTCACCGCCTAATGGTGGTCCCTCTGGAAACACCATATATTTT. It yields the protein CASSPPNGGPSGNTIYF. The rearrangement uses TRBV18 and TRBJ1-3; D remains unclear. The CDR3 loop spans 17 amino acids. V dropped 3 bases and J dropped 0 bases, with 15 bases sitting between them. The germline V gene has CDR1 KGHSH and CDR2 LQKENI.

The rearrangement joins TRBV5-1 to TRBJ2-1; 9 bases are shared with TRBD1. The germline V gene encodes CDR1 SGHRS and CDR2 YFSETQ. This CDR3 region has 14 residues. The V gene end was trimmed by 0 bases and the J gene end by 9 bases; junction bases not matched to a gene: 4. In nucleotides, the CDR3 is TGCGCCAGCAGCTTGGAACAGGGGGCTGCTGAGCAGTTCTTC. Translation: CASSLEQGAAEQFF.

The chain employs TRBV28 and TRBJ2-1; 8 bases agree with TRBD1. Germline V lookup: CDR1 MDHEN, CDR2 SYDVKM. This CDR3 spans 16 amino acids. V lost 7 bases, J lost 3 bases, and 11 bases stayed unmatched. The CDR3 bases are TGTGCCAGCACCCCCGCAGGGGGCGCTGGCTACAATGAGCAGTTCTTC. As protein: CASTPAGGAGYNEQFF.

The chain uses TRBV5-1 and TRBJ2-1; D is perhaps TRBD2 (7 bases). CDR3 length: 15 amino acids. CDR1 is SGHRS, CDR2 YFSETQ, per germline. V was pared by 4 bases and J by 1 base, with 12 bases between. CDR3 nucleotide sequence: TGCGCCAGCAGCGGGGAGGGACAATCCTACAATGAGCAGTTCTTC. The encoded protein is CASSGEGQSYNEQFF.

The rearrangement uses TRBV10-3 and TRBJ2-5, with D possibly being TRBD2 (5 bases). CDR3 length: 14 amino acids. Germline lookup yields CDR1 ENHRY and CDR2 SYGVKD. The V gene lost 1 base and the J gene lost 9 bases, with 15 bases spanning the gap. The CDR3 region is CAISELTAPEAQYF. For the CDR3, the DNA is TGTGCCATCAGTGAGTTAACGGCTCCGGAGGCCCAGTACTTC.

This chain uses TRBV28 with TRBJ1-2; D might be TRBD1 (5 bases). Trimming shortened V by 10 bases and J by 8 bases, and 14 bases separated the two germline ends. The CDR3 covers 11 residues. CDR1 and CDR2 from the germline V gene are MDHEN and SYDVKM. The CDR3 DNA sequence: TGTGCCACTGAGAATAGGGGAGGCTACACCTTC. It translates to CATENRGGYTF.

The chain carries TRBV27 and TRBJ2-7, with TRBD2 identical over 12 bases. V was pared by 4 bases and J by 3 bases, with 4 bases of the junction left unmatched. Germline CDR1 reads MNHEY; CDR2 reads SMNVEV (reference sequence). The length of the CDR3 is 15 residues. CDR3 DNA sequence: TGTGCCAGCAGTTCCCGGACTAGCGGGAACTACGAGCAGTACTTC. It yields the protein CASSSRTSGNYEQYF.

Details on this clone: One end of the junction varies from germline; a read error may be responsible. The chain uses TRBV27 and TRBJ2-1; the D gene is possibly TRBD2 (6 bases). This CDR3 is built from 15 residues. The germline CDR1 and CDR2 sequences are MNHEY and SMNVEV (reference sequence). CDR3 in DNA: TGTGTCAGCAGCTCACAGGCCGGGGGCTACAATGAGCAGTTCTTC. It specifies CVSSSQAGGYNEQFF.

The gene calls are TRBV6-5 and TRBJ2-5, with TRBD2 matching 14 bases. TRBJ2-7 explains the end of the DNA better; the J call may be wrong. The germline V gene encodes CDR1 MNHEY and CDR2 SVGAGI. The CDR3 extends over 16 amino acids. The CDR3 nucleotides read TGTGCCAGCAGTTTGGGACTAGCGGGAGTCGGTTACGAGCAGTACTTC. As protein: CASSLGLAGVGYEQYF.

This sequence joins TRBV30 and TRBJ1-5; D possibly corresponds to TRBD1 (6 bases). The CDR3 covers 14 residues. Germline V lookup: CDR1 GTSNPN, CDR2 SVGIG (reference sequence). Trimming cost V 2 bases and J 4 bases, with 12 bases left between them. This CDR3 is CAWSSWTANQPQHF. The CDR3 DNA sequence: TGTGCCTGGAGTTCGTGGACAGCTAATCAGCCCCAGCATTTT.

The gene calls are TRBV6-5 and TRBJ2-4, with 7 bases that match TRBD1. Trimming removed 6 bases from V and 8 bases from J; junction bases left unmatched: 4. The germline V gene encodes CDR1 MNHEY and CDR2 SVGAGI. The CDR3 has 12 amino acids. For the CDR3, the DNA is TGTGCCAGCAGCCGAGACAGGGACATTCAGTACTTC. This encodes CASSRDRDIQYF.

The chain combines TRBV15 with TRBJ2-3; TRBD2 matches 8 bases. The V and J ends lost 0 bases and 4 bases, in that order; junction bases with no gene match: 12. Germline V gene data show CDR1 as LNHNV and CDR2 as YYDKDF (reference sequence). The CDR3 contains 18 residues. CDR3 DNA sequence: TGTGCCACCAGCAGAGATCCGGGGGGGCGGTTACGCTCAGATACGCAGTATTTT. Translation gives CATSRDPGGRLRSDTQYF.

The V call is TRBV2, the J call TRBJ2-3; 16 nucleotides line up with TRBD2. There are 16 residues in the CDR3. The V gene's germline CDR1 is SNHLY and CDR2 FYNNEI. Trimming at V came to 5 bases and at J to 4 bases, leaving 3 bases not matched to a gene. The CDR3 DNA sequence: TGTGCCAGCAGTAAGGGACTAGCGGGAGGGGCAGATACGCAGTATTTT. This encodes CASSKGLAGGADTQYF.